The subject of this entry is one T cell receptor beta chain. Assay: immunoSEQ multiplex PCR; the TCRdb copy retains only in-frame clones and omits some. The sample carries 400,000 to 500,000 clones, approximately 88% recorded once. This specimen comes from a study of Ad26.COV2.S vaccination and SARS-CoV-2 variants. Study-level background: Enrolled in COV1001, the donor was in the Ad26.COV2.S trial arm, which received the vaccine. Doses of Ad26.COV2.S were injected into muscle once or twice, 56 days apart.

Germline assignment: CDR1 SNHLY and CDR2 FYNNEI. Trimming took 5 bases from V and 3 from J; bases not matched to a gene: 4. CDR3 length equals 14 residues. The treatment: approximately 18 received Ad26.COV2.S at low or high dose, single or two shots; about five received placebo; per-sample allocation not given. Sampling happened 63 days after the first vaccine or placebo injection. This chain connects TRBV2 to TRBJ1-1; 9 bases map to TRBD1. The source of this sequence is a person between 18 and 59 years old who received the Ad26.COV2.S COVID-19 vaccine or a placebo. This specimen was peripheral blood, taken in a trial of Ad26.COV2.S vaccine versus placebo. CDR3 nucleotides: TGTGCCAGCAGTTACCGGACAGGGGACACTGAAGCTTTCTTT. It specifies CASSYRTGDTEAFF.